Below, 32 T cell receptor beta chains from the same sample are listed, as sequenced in a study of OX40 agonist ivuxolimab in advanced cancers. Method: immunoSEQ multiplex PCR; TCRdb's copy keeps in-frame clones and lacks some. The table shows 82,000 or so clones, with 90% to 95% occurring only once. The sequenced sample was CD4+ or CD8+ T cells sorted from blood, obtained in a trial of the OX40 agonist ivuxolimab. The receptors come from an adult with an advanced solid tumor such as melanoma, head and neck, liver or kidney cancer.

The chain uses TRBV27 and TRBJ2-7; maybe TRBD1 (6 bases). V was pared by 4 bases and J by 2 bases, with 9 bases between. CDR1 MNHEY and CDR2 SMNVEV come from the germline V gene (reference sequence). The CDR3 spans 13 residues. In DNA form, the CDR3 reads TGTGCCAGCAGTTACAGGGTTACCTACGAGCAGTACTTC. Its protein product is CASSYRVTYEQYF.

The J gene is TRBJ2-4, the V gene TRBV19; D perhaps matches TRBD2 (5 bases). The V gene lost 5 bases and the J gene lost 6 bases, with 11 bases spanning the gap. This CDR3 comprises 13 residues. Germline CDR1 and CDR2: LNHDA and SQIVND (reference sequence). The CDR3 spells CASSDYPPNIQYF. In DNA, the CDR3 is TGTGCCAGTAGTGACTACCCCCCAAACATTCAGTACTTC.

The genes are TRBV4-2 and TRBJ1-5, with D uncertain. Trimming cost V 0 bases and J 6 bases, with 12 bases left between them. Germline V lookup: CDR1 LGHNA, CDR2 YNFKEQ. The CDR3 totals 15 residues. CDR3 coding DNA: TGTGCCAGCAGCCAAGAGGGCCTAGGCTTTCAGCCCCAGCATTTT. The encoded protein is CASSQEGLGFQPQHF.

This clone occurred once. This chain uses TRBV7-2 with TRBJ2-7, with TRBD2 matching 7 bases. CDR3 length: 15 amino acids. Germline trimming cut 1 base from V and 4 bases from J; bases unmatched to any gene: 7. The germline CDR1 and CDR2 sequences are SGHTA and FQGNSA. The CDR3 loop reads CASSLDGTGGYEQYF. The CDR3 nucleotides read TGTGCCAGCAGCTTAGATGGGACGGGAGGTTACGAGCAGTACTTC.

The chain combines TRBV5-1 with TRBJ2-4; D possibly corresponds to TRBD1 (5 bases). V lost 0 bases and J lost 2, with 12 bases in between. This CDR3 is built from 16 residues. Germline CDR1 SGHRS, CDR2 YFSETQ. CDR3 protein: CASSLAQGWSKNIQYF. For the CDR3, the DNA is TGCGCCAGCAGCTTGGCCCAGGGTTGGTCCAAAAACATTCAGTACTTC.

This sequence joins TRBV7-2 and TRBJ2-7; D is unresolved. This CDR3 has 14 residues. The germline gives CDR1 SGHTA, CDR2 FQGNSA. The germline V and J ends were trimmed by 0 bases and 1 base, with 7 bases remaining between them. Written as DNA, the CDR3 is TGTGCCAGCAGCTTAGCCCGGAATTCCTACGAGCAGTACTTC. Residues: CASSLARNSYEQYF.

The chain is built from TRBV10-1 and TRBJ2-7, with 7 bases matching TRBD2. This CDR3 comprises 14 residues. Germline-derived CDR1 and CDR2 are WNHNN and SYGVQD (reference sequence). With 4 bases clipped from V and 6 bases from J, the junction kept 9 bases outside the gene matches. In DNA, the CDR3 is TGCGCCAGCAGTGGCGGAGCGGGGAAAGGCGAGCAGTACTTC. It specifies CASSGGAGKGEQYF.

V is TRBV5-1 and J is TRBJ2-7; 14 bases are shared with TRBD2. The CDR3 extends over 19 amino acids. The trim removed 4 bases at V and 2 bases at J, leaving 14 bases unmatched. Germline V gene lookup returns CDR1 SGHRS and CDR2 YFSETQ. The CDR3 sequence: CASSETGTSGRKAPYEQYF. CDR3 DNA: TGCGCCAGCAGCGAGACCGGGACTAGCGGGAGAAAGGCCCCCTACGAGCAGTACTTC.

This clone has more than one count but fewer than ten. The J gene is TRBJ2-5, the V gene TRBV7-9, with D perhaps TRBD2 (6 bases). V dropped 11 bases and J dropped 5 bases, with 15 bases sitting between them. The CDR3 is 12 residues long. Germline lookup yields CDR1 SEHNR and CDR2 FQNEAQ (reference sequence). CDR3 amino acids: CACGIQRETQYF. Here the CDR3 DNA reads TGTGCCTGCGGGATCCAACGGGAGACCCAGTACTTC.

The chain joins TRBV9 to TRBJ1-2; possible D gene TRBD1, 5 bases. Germline CDR1 and CDR2: SGDLS and YYNGEE. The V end was cut by 4 bases, the J end by 6 bases, with 28 bases between. The CDR3 length is 18 residues. The CDR3, as DNA: TGTGCCAGCAGCCGAAACGTGGCAGGGCCCCCAACCGCTGATGGCTACACCTTC. Amino acids: CASSRNVAGPPTADGYTF.

Only a few counts were recorded for this clone. The V gene is TRBV7-2, the J gene TRBJ1-3; D might be TRBD1 (6 bases). The CDR3 runs 15 residues. Trimming left V 5 bases short and J 0 bases short, with 11 bases between. Germline-derived CDR1 and CDR2 are SGHTA and FQGNSA. The CDR3 sequence: CASSGGLASGNTIYF. CDR3 nucleotides: TGTGCCAGCAGCGGGGGCCTTGCCTCTGGAAACACCATATATTTT.

The chain uses TRBV30 and TRBJ2-5; D not certain. From germline, CDR1 is GTSNPN and CDR2 SVGIG (reference sequence). This CDR3 has 15 amino acids. V was pared by 3 bases and J by 2 bases, with 16 bases between. The CDR3 bases are TGTGCCTGGAGATATACTTCAGTTCCACAAGAGACCCAGTACTTC. Translating it yields CAWRYTSVPQETQYF.

This chain links TRBV5-1 with TRBJ1-4; 8 positions match TRBD1. The CDR3 is 14 amino acids. In germline, CDR1 is SGHRS, CDR2 YFSETQ. The J segment lost 7 bases and the V segment lost 4 bases, leaving 6 bases of the junction unmatched. The CDR3 is CASSLDRAAEKLFF. CDR3 in DNA: TGCGCCAGCAGCCTGGACAGGGCTGCTGAAAAACTGTTTTTT.

This clone was recorded only once. The CDR3 reads CASSSGEGNIQYF. DNA of the CDR3: TGTGCCAGCAGTTCTGGGGAAGGAAACATTCAGTACTTC. The rearrangement joins TRBV6-6 to TRBJ2-4; D is unresolved. Germline V CDR1 and CDR2: MNHNY, SVGAGI (reference sequence). CDR3 length: 13 amino acids. Trimming took off 4 bases at V and 6 bases at J, with 10 bases between the two ends.

The genes are TRBV6-6 and TRBJ2-3; TRBD2 agrees at 13 bases. CDR1 and CDR2 from the germline V gene are MNHNY and SVGAGI (reference sequence). This CDR3 has 16 residues. The J segment lost 2 bases and the V segment lost 6 bases, leaving 5 bases of the junction unmatched. The CDR3 DNA follows: TGTGCCAGCAGGCCCGGGACTAGCGGGAACACAGATACGCAGTATTTT. Translation gives CASRPGTSGNTDTQYF.

The V gene is TRBV14, the J gene TRBJ2-2, with TRBD1 matching over 7 bases. The junction had 5 bases not matched to a gene; V was cut back by 4 bases and J by 6 bases. The germline CDR1 and CDR2 sequences are SGHDN and FVKESK. The CDR3 covers 14 residues. The CDR3 DNA reads TGTGCCAGCAGCCCTTGGGACAGAGCCGGGGAGCTGTTTTTT. Translated, it gives CASSPWDRAGELFF.

The V call is TRBV4-1, the J call TRBJ1-1; D gene ambiguous. The germline V and J ends were trimmed by 2 bases and 1 base, with 8 bases remaining between them. Germline lookup yields CDR1 MGHRA and CDR2 YSYEKL. This CDR3 is built from 14 residues. This CDR3 is CASSQQTQNTEAFF. The CDR3 DNA reads TGCGCCAGCAGCCAACAGACCCAGAACACTGAAGCTTTCTTT.

The CDR3 here is CASSLALAYEQYF. CDR3 coding DNA: TGCGCCAGCAGCTTGGCCCTGGCTTACGAGCAGTACTTC. The V call is TRBV5-1, the J call TRBJ2-7, with D unresolved. The CDR3 loop spans 13 amino acids. Between the trimmed V and J ends, which lost 0 bases and 4 bases, there was a span of 8 bases. The germline V gene has CDR1 SGHRS and CDR2 YFSETQ.

This clone has a handful of counts. The V gene is TRBV29-1, the J gene TRBJ1-2, with D perhaps TRBD1 (5 bases). The V and J ends lost 3 bases and 3 bases respectively, with 5 bases between them. CDR3 size: 11 residues. CDR1 and CDR2 (germline): SQVTM, ANQGSEA. CDR3 sequence: CSVDRDYGYTF. CDR3 nucleotides: TGCAGCGTTGACAGGGACTATGGCTACACCTTC.

The CDR3 protein is CASREGGPPNTQYF. The CDR3 nucleotides read TGCGCCAGCAGGGAAGGCGGCCCGCCAAATACGCAGTATTTT. The V call is TRBV5-1, the J call TRBJ2-3; D is uncertain. The ends were cut back, 5 bases at V and 7 bases at J, with 17 bases in the middle. Germline V gene data show CDR1 as SGHRS and CDR2 as YFSETQ. The CDR3 contains 14 residues.

The chain employs TRBV28 and TRBJ2-1; TRBD2 aligns across 13 bases. Trimming removed 6 bases from V and 9 bases from J; junction bases left unmatched: 8. The germline CDR1 and CDR2 sequences are MDHEN and SYDVKM. The CDR3 length is 15 residues. CDR3 bases: TGTGCCAGCAGGACCGGGACTAGCGGGATTAGTGAGCAGTTCTTC. This translates into CASRTGTSGISEQFF.

The CDR3 region is CASRKAGGLSEQYF. The CDR3 DNA reads TGTGCCAGCAGGAAAGCGGGAGGGCTCTCGGAGCAGTACTTC. The chain employs TRBV28 and TRBJ2-7; 10 positions agree with TRBD2. J gave up 7 bases and V 6 bases, and 9 bases lay outside the gene matches. The CDR3 runs to 14 residues. Germline V lookup: CDR1 MDHEN, CDR2 SYDVKM.

This clone was seen a few times. CDR3 protein: CASSFSSGTPSDTQYF. The CDR3 DNA is TGTGCCAGCAGCTTCTCTAGCGGGACCCCTTCAGATACGCAGTATTTT. V usage is TRBV5-6 and J usage is TRBJ2-3; 9 nucleotides align to TRBD2. J lost 4 bases, V lost 2 bases, and 8 bases had no gene match. Germline CDR1 SGHDT, CDR2 YYEEEE. This CDR3 has 16 amino acids.

The rearrangement joins TRBV30 to TRBJ1-2, with D unresolved. V shed 2 bases and J shed 6 bases, with 10 bases lying between them. The germline V gene encodes CDR1 GTSNPN and CDR2 SVGIG (reference sequence). This CDR3 contains 12 residues. CDR3 sequence: CAWSLAGDGYTF. For the CDR3, the DNA is TGTGCCTGGAGTCTGGCGGGAGATGGCTACACCTTC.

This clone occurred once. This chain joins TRBV5-1 and TRBJ2-1; TRBD1 aligns across 8 bases. This CDR3 comprises 14 residues. Germline V gives CDR1 SGHRS, CDR2 YFSETQ. The V segment lost 4 bases and the J segment 7 bases; nucleotides outside the gene matches: 7. The CDR3 spells CASSLGQVANEQFF. CDR3 DNA: TGCGCCAGCAGCCTGGGACAGGTGGCGAATGAGCAGTTCTTC.

The chain carries TRBV5-1 and TRBJ2-5; TRBD2 aligns across 13 bases. Germline V gene data show CDR1 as SGHRS and CDR2 as YFSETQ. The CDR3 runs to 19 residues. V shed 4 bases and J 5 bases; nucleotides not matched to a gene: 17. CDR3 coding DNA: TGCGCCAGCAGCGAGAACCCCCCCTTGTTGACTAGCGGGAGGGAGACCCAGTACTTC. This encodes CASSENPPLLTSGRETQYF. Combining the CDR3 with reference TRBV5-1 and TRBJ2-5 gives the whole variable domain KAGVTQTPRYLIKTRGQQVTLSCSPISGHRSVSWYQQTPGQGLQFLFEYFSETQRNKGNFPGRFSGRQFSNSRSEMNVSTLELGDSALYLCASSENPPLLTSGRETQYFGPGTRLLVL.

The genes are TRBV4-1 and TRBJ2-4, with D maybe TRBD1 (6 bases). Germline values: CDR1 MGHRA, CDR2 YSYEKL. V gave up 2 bases and J gave up 1 base, with 9 bases separating them. The CDR3 loop spans 15 amino acids. The CDR3 bases are TGCGCCAGCAGCCAATCTCAGGGGGCCAAAAACATTCAGTACTTC. As protein: CASSQSQGAKNIQYF.

CDR3 bases: TGTGCCAGTAGTATACTGGTGGGACAGTCTTCCACCATATATTTT. This sequence encodes CASSILVGQSSTIYF. The genes are TRBV19 and TRBJ1-3, with 7 bases fitting TRBD1. Germline lookup yields CDR1 LNHDA and CDR2 SQIVND (reference sequence). The V and J ends lost 2 bases and 9 bases, in that order; junction bases with no gene match: 10. CDR3 length: 15 amino acids.

This clone was counted once. This chain links TRBV27 with TRBJ2-5, with D possibly being TRBD1 (5 bases). The V end lost 7 bases, the J end lost 5 bases, and 20 bases lay between the germline ends. Germline CDR1 MNHEY, CDR2 SMNVEV (reference sequence). The CDR3 covers 15 residues. The CDR3 loop is CASTTSRDSYETQYF. The CDR3 region has the DNA TGTGCCAGCACCACCTCCAGGGATAGCTACGAGACCCAGTACTTC.

The V and J genes are TRBV10-1 and TRBJ2-7; D perhaps matches TRBD1 (6 bases). The CDR3 length is 13 residues. Germline lookup yields CDR1 WNHNN and CDR2 SYGVQD (reference sequence). The V end lost 5 bases, the J end lost 1 base, and 9 bases lay between the germline ends. The CDR3 loop is CASSLTGSYEQYF. The CDR3 bases are TGCGCCAGCAGTTTGACAGGTTCCTACGAGCAGTACTTC.

The chain links TRBV18 to TRBJ1-3; possibly TRBD1 for D (5 bases). Germline loops: CDR1 KGHSH, CDR2 LQKENI. Trimming removed 6 bases at V and 0 bases at J, with 15 bases between. There are 16 residues in the CDR3. This CDR3 is CASSPFDRVSGNTIYF. In nucleotides, the CDR3 is TGTGCCAGCTCTCCATTTGACAGAGTCTCTGGAAACACCATATATTTT.

This chain uses TRBV6-5 with TRBJ1-1; TRBD1 matches 7 bases. CDR1 and CDR2 from the germline V gene are MNHEY and SVGAGI. Losses at the gene ends were 6 bases for V and 0 bases for J; bases not matched to a gene: 4. The CDR3 extends over 14 amino acids. CDR3 nucleotide sequence: TGTGCCAGCAGGACAGGGTCCGTGAACACTGAAGCTTTCTTT. Amino acids: CASRTGSVNTEAFF.